A single sample is the source of the 21 T cell receptor beta chains below, sequenced in a study of T cell responses to AZD1222 COVID-19 vaccine. Profiling relied on immunoSEQ multiplex PCR, and the TCRdb table lists in-frame clones only, not all of them. The table has roughly 120,000 clones, roughly 90% seen once. Sequences were derived from peripheral blood, sampled on day 0 of AZD1222 vaccination. Receptor source: an adult in good health.

This clone has a single count. V gene TRBV6-5 combines with J gene TRBJ1-1; weak D call: TRBD1 (6 bases). Germline CDR1 reads MNHEY; CDR2 reads SVGAGI. The CDR3 extends over 14 amino acids. Trimming took 7 bases from V and 6 from J, leaving 18 bases between them. CDR3 residues: CASTQKGGDPEAFF. The CDR3 nucleotides read TGTGCCAGCACTCAGAAAGGGGGGGACCCTGAAGCTTTCTTT.

The chain employs TRBV7-2 and TRBJ2-5; D not certain. CDR1 SGHTA and CDR2 FQGNSA come from the germline V gene. The CDR3 runs to 11 residues. V was pared by 5 bases and J by 2 bases, with 3 bases between. CDR3 DNA sequence: TGTGCCAGCAGCCAACAAGAGACCCAGTACTTC. This sequence encodes CASSQQETQYF.

This sequence joins TRBV24-1 and TRBJ1-2; D ambiguous. This CDR3 contains 12 residues. The germline V gene has CDR1 KGHDR and CDR2 SFDVKD. Trimming left V 2 bases short and J 4 bases short, with 4 bases between. CDR3 coding DNA: TGTGCCACCAGTGATTGGACCTATGGCTACACCTTC. It codes for CATSDWTYGYTF.

The chain links TRBV19 to TRBJ2-2; no firm D call. The ends were cut back, 3 bases at V and 4 bases at J, with 3 bases in the middle. The CDR3 is 12 residues long. Germline V lookup: CDR1 LNHDA, CDR2 SQIVND (reference sequence). The DNA for the CDR3 is TGTGCCAGTAGTATGCCCACCGGGGAGCTGTTTTTT. This codes for CASSMPTGELFF.

The chain combines TRBV25-1 with TRBJ2-3; a weak D match, TRBD1 (5 bases). Germline V lookup: CDR1 MGHDK, CDR2 SYGVNS. V lost 1 base and J 5 bases, leaving 10 bases between the germline ends. The CDR3 runs to 14 residues. For the CDR3, the DNA is TGTGCCAGCAGTGAATGGGGCTACCAAGATACGCAGTATTTT. Its translation is CASSEWGYQDTQYF.

The V and J genes are TRBV4-1 and TRBJ1-6; the D is unclear. V lost 4 bases, J lost 8 bases, and 9 bases lay in between. Germline CDR1 reads MGHRA; CDR2 reads YSYEKL. The CDR3 length is 13 residues. CDR3 residues: CASSLAIDSPLHF. CDR3 nucleotide sequence: TGCGCCAGCAGCCTAGCTATAGATTCACCCCTCCACTTT.

This clone was observed a handful of times. This sequence joins TRBV4-2 and TRBJ2-1; D might be TRBD1 (6 bases). Germline CDR1 LGHNA, CDR2 YNFKEQ. CDR3 length: 16 residues. V gave up 0 bases and J gave up 3 bases, with 12 bases separating them. CDR3 in amino acids: CASSQDPGQLYNEQFF. CDR3 nucleotides: TGTGCCAGCAGCCAAGACCCAGGACAGCTCTACAATGAGCAGTTCTTC.

This chain connects TRBV18 to TRBJ1-5; D remains ambiguous. The CDR3 consists of 12 residues. CDR1 is KGHSH and CDR2 is LQKENI in the germline V gene. Trimming removed 0 bases from V and 7 bases from J, with 4 bases in between. The CDR3 sequence: CASSPPEQPQHF. In DNA, the CDR3 is TGTGCCAGCTCACCACCGGAACAGCCCCAGCATTTT. The whole variable domain, filled in from reference TRBV18 and TRBJ1-5, reads NAGVMQNPRHLVRRRGQEARLRCSPMKGHSHVYWYRQLPEEGLKFMVYLQKENIIDESGMPKERFSAEFPKEGPSILRIQQVVRGDSAAYFCASSPPEQPQHFGDGTRLSIL.

The chain uses TRBV5-6 and TRBJ2-3, with TRBD2 as a possible D gene (5 bases). CDR3 length: 13 residues. Between the trimmed V and J ends, which lost 0 bases and 3 bases, there was a span of 5 bases. Germline values: CDR1 SGHDT, CDR2 YYEEEE. The CDR3 DNA sequence: TGTGCCAGCAGCTTGGGAGGGACAGATACGCAGTATTTT. Translated: CASSLGGTDTQYF. Drawing the rest from reference TRBV5-6 and TRBJ2-3, the complete variable domain is DAGVTQSPTHLIKTRGQQVTLRCSPKSGHDTVSWYQQALGQGPQFIFQYYEEEERQRGNFPDRFSGHQFPNYSSELNVNALLLGDSALYLCASSLGGTDTQYFGPGTRLTVL.

The table lists this clone with a few counts. This chain uses TRBV4-1 with TRBJ2-2; 9 nucleotides agree with TRBD2. The CDR3 is made up of 17 amino acids. Germline V lookup: CDR1 MGHRA, CDR2 YSYEKL. Trimming removed 1 base from V and 5 bases from J; junction bases left unmatched: 8. CDR3 bases: TGCGCCAGCAGCCAAGTAGATATGGGACTAGCAACCGGGGAGCTGTTTTTT. Translated: CASSQVDMGLATGELFF.

The chain joins TRBV5-1 to TRBJ2-3; TRBD1 might be the D (5 bases). This CDR3 contains 11 residues. V lost 4 bases and J lost 11, with 11 bases in between. CDR1 is SGHRS, CDR2 YFSETQ, per germline. CDR3 DNA sequence: TGCGCCAGCAGCGCTCAGGGTGAGCAGTATTTT. Translated: CASSAQGEQYF.

The chain joins TRBV7-9 to TRBJ1-2; 7 nucleotides match TRBD1. The V segment lost 5 bases and the J segment 8 bases; nucleotides outside the gene matches: 8. CDR1 and CDR2 (germline): SEHNR, FQNEAQ (reference sequence). The CDR3 length is 13 residues. The CDR3 nucleotides are TGTGCCAGCAGCGTCCAGACAGGGAGAGGCTACACCTTC. This codes for CASSVQTGRGYTF.

The V gene is TRBV7-3, the J gene TRBJ1-2, with D possibly being TRBD1 (5 bases). The V and J ends lost 0 bases and 8 bases respectively, with 10 bases between them. Germline lookup yields CDR1 SGHTA and CDR2 FQGTGA. This CDR3 has 13 residues. As DNA, the CDR3 is TGTGCCAGCAGCTTAACGGGGGATCGAGGCTACACCTTC. Residues: CASSLTGDRGYTF.

With respect to this clone: Other nucleotide sequences in the sample specify the same CDR3. CDR3 sequence: CASSLTENYGYTF. The CDR3, as DNA: TGTGCCAGCAGTTTGACGGAGAACTATGGCTACACCTTC. The chain carries TRBV12-3 or TRBV12-4 and TRBJ1-2, with D hard to call. This CDR3 has 13 amino acids. The germline V and J ends were trimmed by 3 bases and 2 bases, with 7 bases remaining between them.

This clone came up once. The V and J genes are TRBV7-9 and TRBJ2-5; D is perhaps TRBD2 (6 bases). Germline CDR1 SEHNR, CDR2 FQNEAQ (reference sequence). V was shortened by 1 base and J by 3 bases, with 9 bases between the two germline ends. The CDR3 is 14 amino acids. CDR3 nucleotide sequence: TGTGCCAGCAGCTTAGACCGGGAGAAAGAGACCCAGTACTTC. This translates into CASSLDREKETQYF.

The rearrangement links TRBV4-3 to TRBJ2-6; 7 bases match TRBD2. The CDR3 spans 18 residues. Germline loops: CDR1 LGHNA, CDR2 YSLEER. The J segment lost 2 bases and the V segment lost 0 bases, leaving 7 bases of the junction unmatched. The CDR3 nucleotides read TGCGCCAGCAGCCAAGATAGTAAGCGGGGAACTGGGGCCAACGTCCTGACTTTC. Amino acid sequence: CASSQDSKRGTGANVLTF.

The chain uses TRBV5-4 and TRBJ2-3; D gene unclear. CDR1 SGHNT and CDR2 YYREEE come from the germline V gene (reference sequence). V was trimmed by 5 bases and J by 1 base, leaving 8 bases between them. This CDR3 contains 13 residues. DNA of the CDR3: TGTGCCAGCAGATCCCCGGGCACAGATACGCAGTATTTT. Protein product: CASRSPGTDTQYF.

This clone has a single count. The chain joins TRBV5-6 to TRBJ2-1; no definite D call. With 1 base removed from V and 7 bases from J, the gap between germline ends came to 3 bases. Germline loops: CDR1 SGHDT, CDR2 YYEEEE. This CDR3 region has 11 residues. CDR3 loop: CASSLWNEQFF. The CDR3 DNA follows: TGTGCCAGCAGCTTGTGGAATGAGCAGTTCTTC. Using reference TRBV5-6 and TRBJ2-1 for the parts outside the CDR3, the full variable domain is DAGVTQSPTHLIKTRGQQVTLRCSPKSGHDTVSWYQQALGQGPQFIFQYYEEEERQRGNFPDRFSGHQFPNYSSELNVNALLLGDSALYLCASSLWNEQFFGPGTRLTVL.

This chain joins TRBV27 and TRBJ2-3, with D perhaps matching TRBD2 (5 bases). The CDR3 is 13 amino acids. CDR1 MNHEY and CDR2 SMNVEV come from the germline V gene (reference sequence). Trimming stripped 7 bases from V and 1 base from J, with 9 bases between. The DNA of the CDR3 is TGTGCCAGCAATGGAGCGGGCACAGATACGCAGTATTTT. It is translated as CASNGAGTDTQYF.

J is TRBJ1-1 and V is TRBV5-1; D perhaps matches TRBD1 (5 bases). Germline assignment: CDR1 SGHRS and CDR2 YFSETQ. The CDR3 is made up of 14 amino acids. Trimming removed 4 bases at V and 0 bases at J, with 10 bases between. The CDR3 nucleotides read TGCGCCAGCAGCCAAGGGGTTATGAACACTGAAGCTTTCTTT. Translated, it gives CASSQGVMNTEAFF. The full variable domain, completed using reference TRBV5-1 and TRBJ1-1, is KAGVTQTPRYLIKTRGQQVTLSCSPISGHRSVSWYQQTPGQGLQFLFEYFSETQRNKGNFPGRFSGRQFSNSRSEMNVSTLELGDSALYLCASSQGVMNTEAFFGQGTRLTVV.

The V gene is TRBV4-1, the J gene TRBJ1-2; D is uncertain. With 1 base removed from V and 7 bases from J, the gap between germline ends came to 13 bases. Germline loops: CDR1 MGHRA, CDR2 YSYEKL. CDR3 length equals 14 residues. CDR3 amino acids: CASSQVSGLGGYTF. The DNA for the CDR3 is TGCGCCAGCAGCCAAGTTTCCGGATTGGGTGGCTACACCTTC.